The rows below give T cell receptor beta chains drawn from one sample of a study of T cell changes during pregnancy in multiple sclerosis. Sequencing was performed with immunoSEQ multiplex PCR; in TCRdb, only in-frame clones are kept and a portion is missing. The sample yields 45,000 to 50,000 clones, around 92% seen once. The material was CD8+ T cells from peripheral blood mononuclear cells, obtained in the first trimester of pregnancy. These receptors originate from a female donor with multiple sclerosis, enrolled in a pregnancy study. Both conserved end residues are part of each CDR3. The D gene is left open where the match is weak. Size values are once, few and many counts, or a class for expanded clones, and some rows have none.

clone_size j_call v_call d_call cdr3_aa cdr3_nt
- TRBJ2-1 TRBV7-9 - CASRGTSYNEQFF TGTGCCAGCCGGGGGACTTCCTACAATGAGCAGTTCTTC
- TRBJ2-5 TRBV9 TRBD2 CASSVTSGGEETQYF TGTGCCAGCAGCGTAACTAGCGGGGGGGAAGAGACCCAGTACTTC
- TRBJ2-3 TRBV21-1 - CASSPRWGHRTDTQYF TGTGCCAGCAGCCCCCGATGGGGACATCGCACAGATACGCAGTATTTT
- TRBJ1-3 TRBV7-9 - CASSTRGRSGNTIYF TGTGCCAGCAGCACAAGAGGGAGGTCAGGAAACACCATATATTTT
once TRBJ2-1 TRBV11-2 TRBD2 CASSLSPGLASGNEQFF TGTGCCAGCAGCCTGTCTCCGGGACTAGCGTCGGGCAATGAGCAGTTCTTC
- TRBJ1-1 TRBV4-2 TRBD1 CASSLLTGSNTEAFF TGTGCCAGCAGCCTTTTGACAGGGTCGAACACTGAAGCTTTCTTT
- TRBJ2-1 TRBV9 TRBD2 CASSAGTSGGGKDEQFF TGTGCCAGCAGCGCCGGGACTAGCGGGGGGGGAAAGGATGAGCAGTTCTTC
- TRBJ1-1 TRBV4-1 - CASSQEWGREAFF TGCGCCAGCAGCCAAGAATGGGGCCGGGAAGCTTTCTTT
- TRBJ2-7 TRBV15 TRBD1 CATSGSQDRVYEQYF TGTGCCACCAGCGGATCCCAAGACAGGGTCTACGAGCAGTACTTC
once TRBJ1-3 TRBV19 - CASRIPDGDSGNTIYF TGTGCCAGTAGGATCCCCGACGGAGACTCTGGAAACACCATATATTTT
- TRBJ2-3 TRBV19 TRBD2 CASSTLAGVDTQYF TGTGCCAGTAGTACCTTAGCGGGAGTGGATACGCAGTATTTT
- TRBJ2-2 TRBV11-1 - CASSLASGGSETGELFF TGTGCCAGCAGCTTAGCTTCCGGGGGTAGTGAAACCGGGGAGCTGTTTTTT
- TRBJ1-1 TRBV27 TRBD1 CASSFGTGSGTEAFF TGTGCCAGCAGTTTCGGGACAGGCTCTGGGACTGAAGCTTTCTTT
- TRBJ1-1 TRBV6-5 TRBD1 CASSYSGTVNTEAFF TGTGCCAGCAGTTACTCCGGGACAGTGAACACTGAAGCTTTCTTT
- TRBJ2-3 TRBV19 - CASSMTTVSTDTQYF TGTGCCAGTAGTATGACGACAGTAAGCACAGATACGCAGTATTTT
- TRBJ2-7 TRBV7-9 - CASSPGVGYEQYF TGTGCCAGCAGCCCCGGGGTCGGCTACGAGCAGTACTTC
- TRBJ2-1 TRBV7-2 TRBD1 CASSLGGQGHEQFF TGTGCCAGCAGCTTAGGGGGACAGGGGCATGAGCAGTTCTTC
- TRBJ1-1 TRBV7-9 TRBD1 CASSFWDRNTEAFF TGTGCCAGCAGCTTCTGGGACAGGAACACTGAAGCTTTCTTT